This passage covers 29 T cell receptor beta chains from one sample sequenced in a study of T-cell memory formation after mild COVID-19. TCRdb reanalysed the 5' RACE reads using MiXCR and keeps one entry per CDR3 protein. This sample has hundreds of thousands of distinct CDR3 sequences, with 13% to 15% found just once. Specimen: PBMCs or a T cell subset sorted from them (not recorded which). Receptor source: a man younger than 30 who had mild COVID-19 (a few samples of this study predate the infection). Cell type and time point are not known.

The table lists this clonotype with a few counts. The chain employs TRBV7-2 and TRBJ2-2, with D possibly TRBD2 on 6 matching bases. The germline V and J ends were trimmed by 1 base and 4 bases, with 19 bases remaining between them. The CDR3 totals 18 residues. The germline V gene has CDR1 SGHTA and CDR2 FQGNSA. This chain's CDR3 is CASSLESRAGIGTGELFF. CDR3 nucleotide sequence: TGTGCCAGCAGCTTAGAATCCAGGGCGGGGATAGGCACCGGGGAGCTGTTTTTT. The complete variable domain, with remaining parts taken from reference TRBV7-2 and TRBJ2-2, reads GAGVSQSPSNKVTEKGKDVELRCDPISGHTALYWYRQSLGQGLEFLIYFQGNSAPDKSGLPSDRFSAERTGGSVSTLTIQRTQQEDSAVYLCASSLESRAGIGTGELFFGEGSRLTVL.

CDR3 protein: CASSQDMWTGSYNEQFF. CDR3 coding DNA: TGCGCCAGCAGCCAAGATATGTGGACAGGCTCCTACAATGAGCAGTTCTTC. V gene TRBV4-1 combines with J gene TRBJ2-1; 7 nucleotides match TRBD1. The CDR3 is 17 amino acids. V gave up 0 bases and J gave up 0 bases; unmatched junction bases: 5. Germline V gene data show CDR1 as MGHRA and CDR2 as YSYEKL.

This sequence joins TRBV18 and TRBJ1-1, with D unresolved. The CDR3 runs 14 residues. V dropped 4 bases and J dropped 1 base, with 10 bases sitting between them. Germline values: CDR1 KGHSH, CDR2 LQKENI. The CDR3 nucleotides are TGTGCCAGCTCACGCCCGACGGAGAACACTGAAGCTTTCTTT. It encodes CASSRPTENTEAFF.

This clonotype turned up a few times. CDR3: CASSQGLGSSYNEQFF. The CDR3, as DNA: TGCGCCAGCAGCCAAGGATTGGGGTCTTCCTACAATGAGCAGTTCTTC. This chain uses TRBV4-3 with TRBJ2-1; unclear D gene. The CDR3 loop spans 16 amino acids. Trimming shortened V by 1 base and J by 1 base, and 11 bases separated the two germline ends. Per germline, CDR1 LGHNA and CDR2 YSLEER.

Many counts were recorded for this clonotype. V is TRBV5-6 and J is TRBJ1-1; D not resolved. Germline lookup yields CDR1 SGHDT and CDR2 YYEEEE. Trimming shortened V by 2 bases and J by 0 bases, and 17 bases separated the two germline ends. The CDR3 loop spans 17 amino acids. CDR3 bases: TGTGCCAGCAGCTTCTCCCATGATGGGCGGGTGAACACTGAAGCTTTCTTT. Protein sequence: CASSFSHDGRVNTEAFF.

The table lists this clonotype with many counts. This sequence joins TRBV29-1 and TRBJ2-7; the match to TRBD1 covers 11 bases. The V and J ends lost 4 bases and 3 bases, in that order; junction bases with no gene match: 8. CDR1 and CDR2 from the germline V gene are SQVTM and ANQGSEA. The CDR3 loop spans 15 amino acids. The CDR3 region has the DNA TGCAGCGTTGTGTTCGGGACAGGGGGTTACTACGAGCAGTACTTC. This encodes CSVVFGTGGYYEQYF.

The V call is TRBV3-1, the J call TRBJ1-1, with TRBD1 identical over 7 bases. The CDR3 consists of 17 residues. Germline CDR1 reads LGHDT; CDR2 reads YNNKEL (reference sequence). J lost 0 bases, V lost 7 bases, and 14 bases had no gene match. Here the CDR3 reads CASTRTGMGQMNTEAFF. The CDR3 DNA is TGTGCCAGCACCAGAACGGGGATGGGACAGATGAACACTGAAGCTTTCTTT.

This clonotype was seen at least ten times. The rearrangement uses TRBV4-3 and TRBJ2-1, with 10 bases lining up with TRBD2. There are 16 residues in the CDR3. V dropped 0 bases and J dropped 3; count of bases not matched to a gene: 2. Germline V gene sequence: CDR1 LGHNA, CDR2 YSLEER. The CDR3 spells CASSQDPSGGYNEQFF. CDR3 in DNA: TGCGCCAGCAGCCAAGATCCTAGCGGGGGCTACAATGAGCAGTTCTTC.

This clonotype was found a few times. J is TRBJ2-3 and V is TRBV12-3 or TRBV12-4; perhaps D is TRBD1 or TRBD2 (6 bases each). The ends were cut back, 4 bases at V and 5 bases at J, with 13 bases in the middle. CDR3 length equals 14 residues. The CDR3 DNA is TGTGCCAGCAGTTCGACAGGAGGGGGAGATACGCAGTATTTT. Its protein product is CASSSTGGGDTQYF.

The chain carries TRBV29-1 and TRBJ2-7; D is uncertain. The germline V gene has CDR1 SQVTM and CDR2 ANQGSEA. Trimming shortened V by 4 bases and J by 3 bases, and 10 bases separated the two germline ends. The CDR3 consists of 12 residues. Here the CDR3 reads CSVVHSNYEQYF. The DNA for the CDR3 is TGCAGCGTTGTTCACAGCAACTACGAGCAGTACTTC.

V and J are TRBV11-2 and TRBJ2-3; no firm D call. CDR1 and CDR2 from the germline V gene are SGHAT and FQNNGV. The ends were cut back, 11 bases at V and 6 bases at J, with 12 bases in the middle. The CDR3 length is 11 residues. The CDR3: CAVGTPDTQYF. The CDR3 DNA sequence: TGTGCCGTAGGAACCCCGGATACGCAGTATTTT.

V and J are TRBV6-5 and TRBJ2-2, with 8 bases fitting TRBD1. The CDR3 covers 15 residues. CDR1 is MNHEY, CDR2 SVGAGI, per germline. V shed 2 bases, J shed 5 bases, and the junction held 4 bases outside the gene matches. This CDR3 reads CASSYQGQATGELFF. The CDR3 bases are TGTGCCAGCAGTTACCAGGGACAGGCAACCGGGGAGCTGTTTTTT.

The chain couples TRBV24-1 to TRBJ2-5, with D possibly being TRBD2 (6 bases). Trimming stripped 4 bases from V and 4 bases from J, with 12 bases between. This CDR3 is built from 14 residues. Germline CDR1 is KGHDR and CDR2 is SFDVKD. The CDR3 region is CATSDPGTLETQYF. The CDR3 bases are TGTGCCACCAGTGACCCCGGGACTTTAGAGACCCAGTACTTC.

The CDR3 DNA is TGTGCCAGCAGCCCCCTAGCGGGGGGGCCAAGCTCCTACAATGAGCAGTTCTTC. It is translated as CASSPLAGGPSSYNEQFF. The V and J genes are TRBV7-9 and TRBJ2-1; 12 bases fit TRBD2. The CDR3 length is 18 residues. The V gene end was trimmed by 5 bases and the J gene end by 0 bases; junction bases not matched to a gene: 8. The V gene's germline CDR1 is SEHNR and CDR2 FQNEAQ (reference sequence).

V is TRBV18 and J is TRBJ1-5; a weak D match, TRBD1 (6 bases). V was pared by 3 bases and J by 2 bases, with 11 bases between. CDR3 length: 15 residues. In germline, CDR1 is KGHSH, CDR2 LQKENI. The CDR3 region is CASSPAHRGNQPQHF. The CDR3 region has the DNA TGTGCCAGCTCACCGGCACACAGGGGCAATCAGCCCCAGCATTTT.

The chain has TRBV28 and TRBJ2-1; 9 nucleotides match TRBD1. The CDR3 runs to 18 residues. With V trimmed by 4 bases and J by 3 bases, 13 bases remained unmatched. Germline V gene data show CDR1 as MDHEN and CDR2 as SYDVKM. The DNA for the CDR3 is TGTGCCAGCAGTTCAGCGGCAGGGGACAGGGCGCTCTACAATGAGCAGTTCTTC. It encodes CASSSAAGDRALYNEQFF. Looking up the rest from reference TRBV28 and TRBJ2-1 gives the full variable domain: DVKVTQSSRYLVKRTGEKVFLECVQDMDHENMFWYRQDPGLGLRLIYFSYDVKMKEKGDIPEGYSVSREKKERFSLILESASTNQTSMYLCASSSAAGDRALYNEQFFGPGTRLTVL.

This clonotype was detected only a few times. The DNA for the CDR3 is TGCGCCAGCAGCTTGGATGGGGTTAACTATGGCTACACCTTC. The encoded protein is CASSLDGVNYGYTF. The V and J genes are TRBV5-1 and TRBJ1-2, with D uncertain. V was pared by 0 bases and J by 1 base, with 7 bases between. The germline V gene encodes CDR1 SGHRS and CDR2 YFSETQ. The CDR3 consists of 14 residues.

The CDR3 is CAAAGGDTQYF. CDR3 in DNA: TGTGCCGCCGCCGGGGGCGATACGCAGTATTTT. This rearrangement joins TRBV24-1 to TRBJ2-3, with D perhaps being TRBD1 or TRBD2 (6 bases each). Per the germline V gene, CDR1 is KGHDR and CDR2 is SFDVKD. CDR3 length: 11 amino acids. V gave up 12 bases and J gave up 6 bases, with 12 bases separating them.

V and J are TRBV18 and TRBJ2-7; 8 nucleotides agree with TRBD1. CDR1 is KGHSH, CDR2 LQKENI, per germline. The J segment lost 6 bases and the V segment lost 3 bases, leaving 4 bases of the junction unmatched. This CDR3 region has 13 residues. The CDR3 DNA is TGTGCCAGCTCACCGGACAGGGCAATCGAGCAGTACGTC. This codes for CASSPDRAIEQYV.

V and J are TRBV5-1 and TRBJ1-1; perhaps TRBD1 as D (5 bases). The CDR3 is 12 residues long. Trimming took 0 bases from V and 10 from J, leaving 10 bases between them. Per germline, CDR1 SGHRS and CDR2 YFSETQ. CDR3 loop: CASSLGGTVAFF. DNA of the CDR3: TGCGCCAGCAGCTTGGGGGGGACCGTAGCTTTCTTT.

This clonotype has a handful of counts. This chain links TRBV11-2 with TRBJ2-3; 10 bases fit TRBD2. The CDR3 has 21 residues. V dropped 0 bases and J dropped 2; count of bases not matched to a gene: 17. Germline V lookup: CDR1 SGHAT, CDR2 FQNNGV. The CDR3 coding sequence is TGTGCCAGCAGCTTAGATGGCCTAGCGGGGGCCCAAGTGCTTAACACAGATACGCAGTATTTT. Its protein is CASSLDGLAGAQVLNTDTQYF.

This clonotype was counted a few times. The CDR3 DNA reads as TGTGCCAGCAGCACCTACCGGGACGGGACCACTAGCACAGATACGCAGTATTTT. It is translated as CASSTYRDGTTSTDTQYF. The gene calls are TRBV7-8 and TRBJ2-3; D is tentatively TRBD1 or TRBD2 (5 bases each). Germline values: CDR1 SGHVS, CDR2 FQNEAQ. The V end lost 5 bases, the J end lost 0 bases, and 21 bases lay between the germline ends. This CDR3 is built from 18 residues.

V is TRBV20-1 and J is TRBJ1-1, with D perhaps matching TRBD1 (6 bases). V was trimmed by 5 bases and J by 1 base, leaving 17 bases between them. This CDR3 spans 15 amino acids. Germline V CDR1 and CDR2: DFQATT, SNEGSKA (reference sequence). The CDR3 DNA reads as TGCAGTGCTTGGTCCTCGGGACACCCGAACACTGAAGCTTTCTTT. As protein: CSAWSSGHPNTEAFF.

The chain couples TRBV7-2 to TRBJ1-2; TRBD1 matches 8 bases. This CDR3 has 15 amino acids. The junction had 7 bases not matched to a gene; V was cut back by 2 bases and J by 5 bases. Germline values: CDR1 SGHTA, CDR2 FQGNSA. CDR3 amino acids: CASSLNRQGTYGYTF. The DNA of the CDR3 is TGTGCCAGCAGCTTAAACAGACAGGGGACGTATGGCTACACCTTC.

The CDR3 sequence: CASSPSINQPQHF. The CDR3 DNA reads TGTGCCAGCAGCCCATCCATAAATCAGCCCCAGCATTTT. The chain carries TRBV7-2 and TRBJ1-5; unclear D gene. Germline CDR1 reads SGHTA; CDR2 reads FQGNSA. The CDR3 totals 13 residues. Trimming took 5 bases from V and 4 from J, leaving 9 bases between them.

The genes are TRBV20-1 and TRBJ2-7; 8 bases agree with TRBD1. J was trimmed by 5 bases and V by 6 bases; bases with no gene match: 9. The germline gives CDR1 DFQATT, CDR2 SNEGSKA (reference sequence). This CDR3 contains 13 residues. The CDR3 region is CSARTGGPDEQYF. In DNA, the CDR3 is TGCAGTGCGAGAACAGGGGGGCCCGACGAGCAGTACTTC.

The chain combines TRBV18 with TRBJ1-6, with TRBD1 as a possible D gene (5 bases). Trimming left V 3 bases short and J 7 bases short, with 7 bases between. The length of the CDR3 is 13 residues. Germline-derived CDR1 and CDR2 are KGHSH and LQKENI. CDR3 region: CASSPDINSPLHF. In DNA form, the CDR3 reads TGTGCCAGCTCACCGGACATCAATTCACCCCTCCACTTT.

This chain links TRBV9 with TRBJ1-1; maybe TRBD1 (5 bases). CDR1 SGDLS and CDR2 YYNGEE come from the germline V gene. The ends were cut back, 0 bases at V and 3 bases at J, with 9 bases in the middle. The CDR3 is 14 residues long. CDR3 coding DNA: TGTGCCAGCAGCGTAGATGGGGGGGACACTGAAGCTTTCTTT. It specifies CASSVDGGDTEAFF.

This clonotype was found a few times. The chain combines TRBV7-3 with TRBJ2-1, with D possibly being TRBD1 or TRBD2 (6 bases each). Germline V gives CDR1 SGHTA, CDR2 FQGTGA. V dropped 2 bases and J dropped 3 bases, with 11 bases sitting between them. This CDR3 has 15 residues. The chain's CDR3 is CASSLGGGFYNEQFF. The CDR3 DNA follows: TGTGCCAGCAGCTTAGGAGGGGGGTTCTACAATGAGCAGTTCTTC. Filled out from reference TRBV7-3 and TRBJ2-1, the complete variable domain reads GAGVSQTPSNKVTEKGKYVELRCDPISGHTALYWYRQSLGQGPEFLIYFQGTGAADDSGLPNDRFFAVRPEGSVSTLKIQRTERGDSAVYLCASSLGGGFYNEQFFGPGTRLTVL.